The text below deals with one T cell receptor beta chain. V was trimmed by 6 bases and J by 2 bases, leaving 17 bases between them. This CDR3 is built from 15 residues. Germline CDR1 is MNHEY and CDR2 is SVGAGI. This specimen comes from a study of blood T cell repertoires in COVID-19. About the research overall: The cDNA or gDNA used as material had been derived from T cells, B-cell-depleted T cells, or PBMCs.

The assay was immunoSEQ multiplex PCR, and TCRdb's table has in-frame clones only and misses some. The sample carries approximately 170,000 clones, around 89% recorded once. This rearrangement joins TRBV6-5 to TRBJ2-7; D is perhaps TRBD2 (6 bases). The sequenced sample consisted of peripheral blood. This sequence was found in a man aged 45-65 years who had recovered from COVID-19. The CDR3 DNA is TGTGCCAGCAGCCCACACGGAGGGGCCCCCTACGAGCAGTACTTC. Its translation is CASSPHGGAPYEQYF.